This TCR beta chain was captured in a study of T-cell reconstitution after alpha-beta-depleted transplantation in children. This clonotype was seen repeatedly, ten times or more. Preparation of the TCRbeta library was carried out with unique molecular identifiers. TCRdb recomputed calls from the PCR reads with MiXCR, one row per CDR3 protein. This table holds more than 450,000 distinct CDR3 sequences, about 16% found once. V was clipped by 5 bases and J by 1 base, with 11 bases between them. CDR3 length: 15 amino acids. Germline CDR1 reads SSHAT; CDR2 reads FNYEAQ (reference sequence). This receptor was obtained from a human donor who donated a stem cell graft to a child with acute lymphoblastic leukemia. The sequencing used PBMCs from the stem cell graft donor, collected from the stem cell graft. The V gene is TRBV7-7, the J gene TRBJ2-2, with D possibly being TRBD1 (7 bases). Here the CDR3 reads CASSRGTENTGELFF. The CDR3 nucleotides are TGTGCCAGCAGCCGCGGGACAGAGAACACCGGGGAGCTGTTTTTT. The complete variable domain, with remaining parts taken from reference TRBV7-7 and TRBJ2-2, reads GAGVSQSPRYKVTKRGQDVTLRCDPISSHATLYWYQQALGQGPEFLTYFNYEAQPDKSGLPSDRFSAERPEGSISTLTIQRTEQRDSAMYRCASSRGTENTGELFFGEGSRLTVL.